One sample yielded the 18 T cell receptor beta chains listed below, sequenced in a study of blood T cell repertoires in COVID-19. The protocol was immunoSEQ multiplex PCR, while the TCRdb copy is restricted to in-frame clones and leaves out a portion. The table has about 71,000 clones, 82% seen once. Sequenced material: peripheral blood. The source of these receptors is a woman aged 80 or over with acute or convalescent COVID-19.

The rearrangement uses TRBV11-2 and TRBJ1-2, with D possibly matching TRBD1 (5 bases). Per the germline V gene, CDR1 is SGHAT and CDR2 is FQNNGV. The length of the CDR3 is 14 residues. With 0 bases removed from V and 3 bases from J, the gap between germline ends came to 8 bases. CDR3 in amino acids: CASSLDRVHYGYTF. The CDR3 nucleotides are TGTGCCAGCAGCTTAGACAGGGTGCACTATGGCTACACCTTC.

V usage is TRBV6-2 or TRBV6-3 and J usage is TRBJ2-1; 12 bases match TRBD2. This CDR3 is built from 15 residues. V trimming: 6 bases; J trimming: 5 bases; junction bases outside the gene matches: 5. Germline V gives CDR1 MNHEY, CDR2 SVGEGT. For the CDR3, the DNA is TGTGCCAGCAGCCTCTGGACTAGCGGGAACAATGAGCAGTTCTTC. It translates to CASSLWTSGNNEQFF.

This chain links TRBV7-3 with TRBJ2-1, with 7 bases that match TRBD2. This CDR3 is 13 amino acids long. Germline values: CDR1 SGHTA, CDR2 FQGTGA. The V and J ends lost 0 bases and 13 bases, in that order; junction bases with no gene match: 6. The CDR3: CASSLTPGLEQFF. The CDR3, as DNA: TGTGCCAGCAGCTTAACACCCGGACTAGAACAGTTCTTC.

Here the CDR3 reads CASSIGAGMLETQYF. As DNA, the CDR3 is TGTGCCAGTAGTATTGGAGCGGGAATGTTGGAGACCCAGTACTTC. This rearrangement joins TRBV19 to TRBJ2-5, with 7 bases aligning to TRBD2. The CDR3 extends over 15 amino acids. From germline, CDR1 is LNHDA and CDR2 SQIVND (reference sequence). The trim removed 3 bases at V and 5 bases at J, leaving 9 bases unmatched.

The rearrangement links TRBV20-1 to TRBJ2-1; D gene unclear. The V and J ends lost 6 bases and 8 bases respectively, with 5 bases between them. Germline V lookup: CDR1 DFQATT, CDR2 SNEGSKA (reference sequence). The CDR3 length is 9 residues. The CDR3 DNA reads TGCAGTGCGGGCTATGAGCAGTTCTTC. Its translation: CSAGYEQFF.

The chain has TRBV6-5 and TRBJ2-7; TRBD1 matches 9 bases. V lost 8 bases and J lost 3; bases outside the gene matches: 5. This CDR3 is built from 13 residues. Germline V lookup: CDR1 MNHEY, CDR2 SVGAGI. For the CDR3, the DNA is TGTGCCAGCCCCACGGGACAGGGCTACGAGCAGTACTTC. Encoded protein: CASPTGQGYEQYF.

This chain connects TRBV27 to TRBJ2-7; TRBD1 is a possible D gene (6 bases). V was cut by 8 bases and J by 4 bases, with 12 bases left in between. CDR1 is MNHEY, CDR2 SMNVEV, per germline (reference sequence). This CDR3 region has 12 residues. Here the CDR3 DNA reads TGTGCCAGCGGATGGGACATTTACGAGCAGTACTTC. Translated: CASGWDIYEQYF.

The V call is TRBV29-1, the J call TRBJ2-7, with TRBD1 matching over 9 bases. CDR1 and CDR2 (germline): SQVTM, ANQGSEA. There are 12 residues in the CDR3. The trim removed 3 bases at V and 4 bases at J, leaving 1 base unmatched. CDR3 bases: TGCAGCGTTGAGGGACAGGGATACGAGCAGTACTTC. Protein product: CSVEGQGYEQYF.

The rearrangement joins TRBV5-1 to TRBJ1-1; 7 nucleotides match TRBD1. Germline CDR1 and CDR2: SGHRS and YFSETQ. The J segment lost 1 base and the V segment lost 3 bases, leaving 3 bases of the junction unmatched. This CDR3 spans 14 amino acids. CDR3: CASSSDRSNTEAFF. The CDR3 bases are TGCGCCAGCAGCTCGGACAGGTCGAACACTGAAGCTTTCTTT.

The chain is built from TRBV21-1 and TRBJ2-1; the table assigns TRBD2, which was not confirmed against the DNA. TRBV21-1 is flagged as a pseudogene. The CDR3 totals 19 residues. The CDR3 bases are TGTGCCAGCAGCGCATCCGGGACTAGCGGGAGTCCTTCCTACAATGAGCAGTTCTTC. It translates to CASSASGTSGSPSYNEQFF.

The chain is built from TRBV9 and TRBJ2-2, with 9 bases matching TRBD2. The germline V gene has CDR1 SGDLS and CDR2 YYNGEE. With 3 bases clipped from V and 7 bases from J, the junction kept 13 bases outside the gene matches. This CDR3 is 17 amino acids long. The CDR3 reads CASSGTLAGVTGGELFF. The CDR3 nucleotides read TGTGCCAGCAGCGGAACTTTAGCGGGAGTTACTGGCGGGGAGCTGTTTTTT.

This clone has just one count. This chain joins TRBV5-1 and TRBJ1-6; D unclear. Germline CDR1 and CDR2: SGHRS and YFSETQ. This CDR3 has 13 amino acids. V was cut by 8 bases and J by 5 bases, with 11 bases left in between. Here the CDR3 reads CARRVAHNSPLHF. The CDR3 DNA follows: TGCGCCAGAAGAGTTGCCCATAATTCACCCCTCCACTTT.

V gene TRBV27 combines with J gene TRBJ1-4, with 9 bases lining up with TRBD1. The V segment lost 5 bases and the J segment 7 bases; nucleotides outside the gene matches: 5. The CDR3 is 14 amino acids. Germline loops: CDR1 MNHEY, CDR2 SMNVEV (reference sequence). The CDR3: CASSTGTGFEKLFF. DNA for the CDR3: TGTGCCAGCAGTACAGGGACAGGGTTTGAAAAACTGTTTTTT.

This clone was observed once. The CDR3 is CASSLKTGRFEETQYF. The CDR3, as DNA: TGCGCCAGCAGCTTGAAGACAGGGAGGTTTGAAGAGACCCAGTACTTC. This chain joins TRBV5-1 and TRBJ2-5; perhaps TRBD1 as D (7 bases). Germline CDR1 SGHRS, CDR2 YFSETQ. V lost 1 base to trimming and J lost 3 bases, with 16 bases between them. There are 16 residues in the CDR3.

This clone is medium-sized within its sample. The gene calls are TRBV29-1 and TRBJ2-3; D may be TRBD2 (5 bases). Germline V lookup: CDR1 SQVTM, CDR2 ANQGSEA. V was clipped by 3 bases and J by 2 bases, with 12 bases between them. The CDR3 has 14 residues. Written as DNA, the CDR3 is TGCAGCGTTGAGGTAGCTAGCTCCACAGATACGCAGTATTTT. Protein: CSVEVASSTDTQYF.

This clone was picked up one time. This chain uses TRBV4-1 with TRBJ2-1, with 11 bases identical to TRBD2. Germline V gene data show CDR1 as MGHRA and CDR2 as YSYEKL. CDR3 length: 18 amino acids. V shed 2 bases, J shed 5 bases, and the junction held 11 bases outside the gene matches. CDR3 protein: CASSQNDPGLAANNEQFF. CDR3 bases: TGCGCCAGCAGCCAAAACGATCCGGGACTAGCGGCTAACAATGAGCAGTTCTTC.

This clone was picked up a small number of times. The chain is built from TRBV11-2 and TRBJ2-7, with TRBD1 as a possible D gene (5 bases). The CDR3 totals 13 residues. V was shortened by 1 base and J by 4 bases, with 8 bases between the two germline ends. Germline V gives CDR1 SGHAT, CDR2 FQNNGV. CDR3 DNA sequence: TGTGCCAGCAGCTTAGGCAGGGTGTACGAGCAGTACTTC. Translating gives CASSLGRVYEQYF.

Here the CDR3 DNA reads TGTGCCAGCAGCTTGGTTCCTAGCGGCACAGATACGCAGTATTTT. Translated, it gives CASSLVPSGTDTQYF. The chain recombines TRBV5-5 with TRBJ2-3, with D perhaps TRBD2 (6 bases). The CDR3 length is 15 residues. Per germline, CDR1 SGHKS and CDR2 YYEKEE (reference sequence). The V and J ends lost 0 bases and 1 base respectively, with 9 bases between them.